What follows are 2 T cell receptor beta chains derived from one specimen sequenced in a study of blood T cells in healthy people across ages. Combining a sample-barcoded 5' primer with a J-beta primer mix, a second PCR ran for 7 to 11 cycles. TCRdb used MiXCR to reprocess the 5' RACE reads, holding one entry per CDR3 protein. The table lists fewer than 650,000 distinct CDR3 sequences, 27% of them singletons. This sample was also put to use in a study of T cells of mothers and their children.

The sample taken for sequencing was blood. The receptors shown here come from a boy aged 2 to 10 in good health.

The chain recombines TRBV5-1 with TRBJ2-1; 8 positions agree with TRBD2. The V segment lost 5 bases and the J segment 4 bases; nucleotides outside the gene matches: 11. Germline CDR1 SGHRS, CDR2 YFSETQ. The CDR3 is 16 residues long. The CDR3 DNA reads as TGCGCCAGCAGTCGGCGGGTTTCGGGGGGGTACAATGAGCAGTTCTTC. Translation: CASSRRVSGGYNEQFF. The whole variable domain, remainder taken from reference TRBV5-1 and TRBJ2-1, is KAGVTQTPRYLIKTRGQQVTLSCSPISGHRSVSWYQQTPGQGLQFLFEYFSETQRNKGNFPGRFSGRQFSNSRSEMNVSTLELGDSALYLCASSRRVSGGYNEQFFGPGTRLTVL.

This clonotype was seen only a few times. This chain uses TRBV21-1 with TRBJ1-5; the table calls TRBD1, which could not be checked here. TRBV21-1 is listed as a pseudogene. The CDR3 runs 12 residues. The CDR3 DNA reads TGTGCCAGCACTCCGGGGGGCCAGCCCCAGCATTTT. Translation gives CASTPGGQPQHF.